The entry below gives a single TCR beta chain sequence along with its context. Patients in Seattle were enrolled during active infection, then followed longitudinally. This specimen comes from a study of blood T cell repertoires in COVID-19. The CDR3 runs to 14 residues. Losses at the gene ends were 7 bases for V and 1 base for J; bases not matched to a gene: 6. Germline V gene sequence: CDR1 SNHLY, CDR2 FYNNEI. Original analysis: Estimated nucleated cell counts came from reference gene primer amplification. Only in-frame clones appear in the TCRdb table, and some are missing; sequencing was by immunoSEQ multiplex PCR. V, J and clone size reflect that table, while D and trimming were determined from the DNA. In the table there are around 300,000 clones, approximately 86% of which are singletons.

The material sequenced was peripheral blood. V is TRBV2 and J is TRBJ1-1; the match to TRBD1 covers 7 bases. This TCR was recovered from a woman between 65 and 79 years old with COVID-19, enrolled during active disease. The CDR3 here is CASTKGGANTEAFF. CDR3 DNA sequence: TGTGCCAGCACGAAAGGGGGCGCGAACACTGAAGCTTTCTTT.